This entry is about one T cell receptor beta chain. No antigen is known for it. Those who donated were healthy bone marrow donors. The entry originates in a study of cytomegalovirus exposure and HLA in healthy donors. Study results and limitations: HLA-A and HLA-B allele assignments for most subjects were reportedly predicted accurately using TCR beta sequences.

The CDR3 length is 17 residues. V was cut by 4 bases and J by 1 base, with 17 bases left in between. Germline loops: CDR1 SGHRS, CDR2 YFSETQ. Researchers ran the PCR with 60 Vbeta and 13 Jbeta primers. Some clones are missing from TCRdb's copy, which holds only in-frame ones; the method was immunoSEQ multiplex PCR. Counted here are 130,000 or so clones, 74% occurring once; the ten biggest clones make up more than 6%. Sequences were obtained from PBMCs. J is TRBJ2-2 and V is TRBV5-1; weak D call: TRBD1 (5 bases). The receptor comes from a man aged 35-49 years in good health and CMV-seropositive. The CDR3 loop reads CASSPGFGTGNTGELFF. The CDR3 coding sequence is TGCGCCAGCAGCCCCGGGTTCGGTACAGGGAACACCGGGGAGCTGTTTTTT.